The rows below give T cell receptor beta chains drawn from one sample of a study of CD8 T cells in ankylosing spondylitis. TCRdb re-called the 5' RACE reads with MiXCR, one entry per CDR3 protein. The top ten hold over 1% of the sample, which has roughly 440,000 distinct CDR3 sequences, under 20% seen once. Sequencing was performed on blood, either unsorted or a sorted T cell fraction (not recorded which). These receptors all stem from a male donor with ankylosing spondylitis. Each CDR3 is given with its conserved first and last residue. Fields, in order: J gene, V gene, clone size, D gene, CDR3 DNA, CDR3 protein. D genes are given only for firm matches. Clone size is stated in some rows and not others, as once, few, many or a class when expanded.

J: TRBJ2-3; V: TRBV5-1; size: .; D: .; DNA: TGCGCCAGCAGCTCACCCGGGGAAGATACGCAGTATTTT; CDR3: CASSSPGEDTQYF
J: TRBJ2-1; V: TRBV7-2; size: .; D: TRBD2; DNA: TGTGCCAGCCGGTTGAGACGGGAGGGGGGCAATGAGCAGTTCTTC; CDR3: CASRLRREGGNEQFF
J: TRBJ1-1; V: TRBV7-3; size: .; D: TRBD1; DNA: TGTGCCAGCAGCGAAGACAGGGGGACTGAAGCTTTCTTT; CDR3: CASSEDRGTEAFF
J: TRBJ2-1; V: TRBV20-1; size: few; D: TRBD2; DNA: TGCAGTGCTGGACTAGCGGGGGCCCGAAGGCAGTTCTTC; CDR3: CSAGLAGARRQFF
J: TRBJ2-3; V: TRBV28; size: .; D: TRBD2; DNA: TGTGCCAGCAGCCCTCCCCACGGGGGGAGCACAGATACGCAGTATTTT; CDR3: CASSPPHGGSTDTQYF
J: TRBJ2-5; V: TRBV3-1; size: many; D: .; DNA: TGTGCCAGCAGCCAAGCGGAGACCCAGTACTTC; CDR3: CASSQAETQYF
J: TRBJ1-1; V: TRBV12-3/TRBV12-4; size: many; D: .; DNA: TGTGCCAGCCTCAGACACGAGAACACTGAAGCTTTCTTT; CDR3: CASLRHENTEAFF
J: TRBJ2-3; V: TRBV7-8; size: .; D: .; DNA: TGTGCCAGCAGCTCCTCCCTCGGGACAGATACGCAGTATTTT; CDR3: CASSSSLGTDTQYF
J: TRBJ2-1; V: TRBV11-2; size: many; D: TRBD2; DNA: TGTGCCAGCAGCTCCAGCGGGAGGTCCTACAATGAGCAGTTCTTC; CDR3: CASSSSGRSYNEQFF
J: TRBJ2-1; V: TRBV6-1; size: few; D: .; DNA: TGTGCCAGCAGTGAATTCGGGGTCTACAATGAGCAGTTCTTC; CDR3: CASSEFGVYNEQFF
J: TRBJ2-1; V: TRBV10-1; size: .; D: .; DNA: TGCGCCAGCAGTGAGTCGACTTTCGGGCGCGTGGACGGGTCATCCTACAATGAGCAGTTCTTC; CDR3: CASSESTFGRVDGSSYNEQFF
J: TRBJ2-1; V: TRBV6-2/TRBV6-3; size: .; D: TRBD2; DNA: TGTGCCAGCAGTTACTCTATAGCGGGAGGGCTTGGGGAGCAGTTCTTC; CDR3: CASSYSIAGGLGEQFF
J: TRBJ1-1; V: TRBV6-1; size: few; D: TRBD1; DNA: TGTGCCAGCAGTGAAGAATTCTCATTGAGGACAGGTAACGCTGAAGCTTTCTTT; CDR3: CASSEEFSLRTGNAEAFF
J: TRBJ1-2; V: TRBV28; size: many; D: .; DNA: TGTGCCAGCAGTCCCAAGACCGCTTCCTATGGCTACACCTTC; CDR3: CASSPKTASYGYTF
J: TRBJ2-5; V: TRBV30; size: .; D: .; DNA: TGTGCCTGGGTTGGAGGGTGGCAAGAGACCCAGTACTTC; CDR3: CAWVGGWQETQYF
J: TRBJ2-3; V: TRBV27; size: few; D: TRBD2; DNA: TGTGCCAGCAGCCAAACTAGCGGGGGGCGGGATACGCAGTATTTT; CDR3: CASSQTSGGRDTQYF
J: TRBJ2-3; V: TRBV4-2; size: few; D: .; DNA: TGTGCCAGCAGCCAAGATTTGGCGGGACGTACAGATACGCAGTATTTT; CDR3: CASSQDLAGRTDTQYF
J: TRBJ1-2; V: TRBV4-1; size: .; D: .; DNA: TGCGCCAGCTCTGAAGCTGGCAGCCAGGGCTACACCTTC; CDR3: CASSEAGSQGYTF
J: TRBJ2-2; V: TRBV7-8; size: .; D: TRBD2; DNA: TGTGCCAGCAGCTTAGGGGGCGGGGGCACCGGGGAGCTGTTTTTT; CDR3: CASSLGGGGTGELFF
J: TRBJ1-1; V: TRBV6-1; size: .; D: .; DNA: TGTGCCAGCAGCAACCCCGGACGTCAGAACACTGAAGCTTTCTTT; CDR3: CASSNPGRQNTEAFF
J: TRBJ1-1; V: TRBV20-1; size: .; D: TRBD1; DNA: TGCAGTGCTGTGGACAGGCGGGGTCGCACTGAAGCTTTCTTT; CDR3: CSAVDRRGRTEAFF
J: TRBJ2-1; V: TRBV19; size: .; D: .; DNA: TGTGCCAGTAGACCGACCTGGGCTAGCGCTAGTGAGCAGTTCTTC; CDR3: CASRPTWASASEQFF
J: TRBJ2-3; V: TRBV5-1; size: few; D: TRBD2; DNA: TGCGCCAGCAGCCCAAGAAGGGGACTAGCGGGTCGCACAGATACGCAGTATTTT; CDR3: CASSPRRGLAGRTDTQYF
J: TRBJ1-6; V: TRBV7-2; size: .; D: .; DNA: TGTGCCAGCAGCTTAGGAGGTGCGATGCATTCACCCCTCCACTTT; CDR3: CASSLGGAMHSPLHF
J: TRBJ1-3; V: TRBV7-8; size: few; D: .; DNA: TGTGCCAGCAGCTTAAATTGGCCGAGCTCTGGAAACACCATATATTTT; CDR3: CASSLNWPSSGNTIYF
J: TRBJ1-1; V: TRBV12-3/TRBV12-4; size: few; D: TRBD1; DNA: TGTGCCAGCAAAACAGGGGGGAACACTGAAGCTTTCTTT; CDR3: CASKTGGNTEAFF
J: TRBJ2-2; V: TRBV9; size: .; D: .; DNA: TGTGCCAGCAGCACCGGAGGGGGCACCGGGGAGCTGTTTTTT; CDR3: CASSTGGGTGELFF
J: TRBJ2-3; V: TRBV20-1; size: .; D: .; DNA: TGCAGTGCATGGACCAGCACAGATACGCAGTATTTT; CDR3: CSAWTSTDTQYF
J: TRBJ1-2; V: TRBV18; size: .; D: TRBD1; DNA: TGTGCCAGCGCCCCCCCCGGGACAGGGATGGATGGCTACACCTTC; CDR3: CASAPPGTGMDGYTF
J: TRBJ1-5; V: TRBV19; size: .; D: TRBD1; DNA: TGTGCCACCTCCCTGGCAGGGGGCACGGGTCAGCCCCAGCATTTT; CDR3: CATSLAGGTGQPQHF
J: TRBJ2-2; V: TRBV7-9; size: few; D: .; DNA: TGTGCCAGCAGCTTAATTTTGGCCGGGGAGCTGTTTTTT; CDR3: CASSLILAGELFF
J: TRBJ2-7; V: TRBV6-4; size: .; D: .; DNA: TGTGCCAGCAGTCACGAGACACCCTCCTACGAGCAGTACTTC; CDR3: CASSHETPSYEQYF
J: TRBJ2-3; V: TRBV5-1; size: .; D: TRBD1; DNA: TGCGCCAGCAGCTTAACCGGGACAGGGGGTGCAGCAGATACGCAGTATTTT; CDR3: CASSLTGTGGAADTQYF
J: TRBJ2-4; V: TRBV12-3/TRBV12-4; size: many; D: TRBD1; DNA: TGTGCCAGCAGTTCCAACAGGGGGGTGGCCAAAAACATTCAGTACTTC; CDR3: CASSSNRGVAKNIQYF
J: TRBJ2-3; V: TRBV6-5; size: once; D: TRBD2; DNA: TGTGCCAGCAGTTTAGGCCCTAGCGGGGGGCTAGATACGCAGTATTTT; CDR3: CASSLGPSGGLDTQYF